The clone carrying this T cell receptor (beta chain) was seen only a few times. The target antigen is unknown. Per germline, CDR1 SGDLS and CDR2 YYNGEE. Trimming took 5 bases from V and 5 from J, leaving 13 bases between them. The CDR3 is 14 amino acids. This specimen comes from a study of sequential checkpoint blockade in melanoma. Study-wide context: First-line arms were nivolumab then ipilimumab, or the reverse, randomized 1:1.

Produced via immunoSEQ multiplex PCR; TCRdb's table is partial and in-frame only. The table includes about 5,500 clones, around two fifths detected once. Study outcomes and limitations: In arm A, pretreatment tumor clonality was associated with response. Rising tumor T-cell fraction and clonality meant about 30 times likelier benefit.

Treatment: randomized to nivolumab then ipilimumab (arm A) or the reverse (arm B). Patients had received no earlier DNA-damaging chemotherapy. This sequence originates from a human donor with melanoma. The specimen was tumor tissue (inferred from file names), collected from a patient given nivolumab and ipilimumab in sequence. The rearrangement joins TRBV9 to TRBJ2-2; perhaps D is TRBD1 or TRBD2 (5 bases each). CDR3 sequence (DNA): TGTGCCAGCAGTGCAGGGAGTAGTACCGGGGAGCTGTTTTTT. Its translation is CASSAGSSTGELFF.